This T cell receptor (beta chain) originates from a study of CD8+CD57+ T cells in acquired aplastic anemia. At the level of the study: Isolated CD4+ and CD8+ cells, once sorted, yielded DNA averaging around 3.1 ug.

Genomic DNA constituted the template upon which TCR beta VDJ and CDR3 profiling was performed. TCRdb ran MiXCR on the reads and lists one entry per CDR3 protein. The table lists around 250,000 distinct CDR3 sequences, approximately 79% of them singletons. Patients sequenced had flow cytometry evidence of CD8+CD57+ cell expansion. Everyone among the patients had severe acquired aplastic anemia. V dropped 6 bases and J dropped 13; count of bases not matched to a gene: 13. CDR1 and CDR2 from the germline V gene are SEHNR and FQNEAQ (reference sequence). The length of the CDR3 is 15 residues. The sequence was collected from a human donor with aplastic anemia. Sequences were obtained from sorted CD4+, CD8+, or CD8+CD57+ T cells (not recorded which) from PBMCs. The chain recombines TRBV7-9 with TRBJ2-1, with 12 bases matching TRBD2. This chain's CDR3 is CASSDGTSGGSDQFF. In nucleotides, the CDR3 is TGTGCCAGCAGTGACGGAACTAGCGGGGGGAGTGATCAGTTCTTC.